These 26 T cell receptor beta chains were sequenced from one sample in a study of patients and donors after allogeneic stem cell transplantation. A single record per CDR3 protein comes from TCRdb applying MiXCR to the RT-PCR reads. This table holds some 150,000 distinct CDR3 sequences, over 35% found once. The specimen was blood, either unsorted or a sorted T cell fraction (not recorded which). These receptors were collected from a human donor who was either an allogeneic HSCT recipient or a stem cell or donor lymphocyte infusion donor (not recorded which). It is not recorded whose cells these are; they may come from a transplant donor.

The chain links TRBV5-1 to TRBJ2-3, with TRBD2 identical over 8 bases. With V trimmed by 0 bases and J by 1 base, 10 bases remained unmatched. The CDR3 totals 18 residues. Germline V gives CDR1 SGHRS, CDR2 YFSETQ. This chain's CDR3 is CASSLAPLSGVGTDTQYF. As DNA, the CDR3 is TGCGCCAGCAGCTTGGCCCCCCTTAGCGGGGTGGGCACAGATACGCAGTATTTT. The variable domain in full, completed from reference TRBV5-1 and TRBJ2-3, reads KAGVTQTPRYLIKTRGQQVTLSCSPISGHRSVSWYQQTPGQGLQFLFEYFSETQRNKGNFPGRFSGRQFSNSRSEMNVSTLELGDSALYLCASSLAPLSGVGTDTQYFGPGTRLTVL.

The sample holds many counts of this clonotype. V usage is TRBV20-1 and J usage is TRBJ2-7, with 9 bases fitting TRBD1. V shed 3 bases and J 3 bases; nucleotides not matched to a gene: 9. This CDR3 region has 15 residues. Germline loops: CDR1 DFQATT, CDR2 SNEGSKA (reference sequence). CDR3 in DNA: TGCAGTGCTAGCGACGGACAGGGGATCGGCTACGAGCAGTACTTC. Its protein is CSASDGQGIGYEQYF.

This clonotype was found a few times. The J gene is TRBJ1-5, the V gene TRBV27; D is possibly TRBD1 (5 bases). The CDR3 loop spans 14 amino acids. Per the germline V gene, CDR1 is MNHEY and CDR2 is SMNVEV (reference sequence). V shed 3 bases and J shed 1 base, with 7 bases lying between them. The CDR3 loop reads CASSLRDSNQPQHF. DNA for the CDR3: TGTGCCAGCAGTTTGCGGGACAGCAATCAGCCCCAGCATTTT.

The chain is built from TRBV28 and TRBJ1-6; D gene ambiguous. This CDR3 contains 14 residues. Germline V gene lookup returns CDR1 MDHEN and CDR2 SYDVKM. Trimming removed 7 bases at V and 7 bases at J, with 14 bases between. The CDR3 is CASTLVLRNSPLHF. The CDR3 DNA sequence: TGTGCCAGCACCCTAGTCCTCAGGAATTCACCCCTCCACTTT.

This chain joins TRBV6-2 or TRBV6-3 and TRBJ1-6, with D uncertain. The CDR3 is 17 residues long. The germline V gene encodes CDR1 MNHEY and CDR2 SVGEGT. V shed 3 bases and J shed 9 bases, with 21 bases lying between them. The CDR3 here is CASSYPTSGHNFSPLHF. Here the CDR3 DNA reads TGTGCCAGCAGTTATCCGACTTCCGGGCACAATTTTTCACCCCTCCACTTT.

The chain is built from TRBV4-2 and TRBJ2-1; 12 nucleotides match TRBD2. This CDR3 has 17 amino acids. The ends lost 2 bases at V and 8 bases at J; junction bases unmatched: 10. CDR1 and CDR2 from the germline V gene are LGHNA and YNFKEQ. The DNA for the CDR3 is TGTGCCAGCAGCCAAACCCATCCTAGCGGGGGGGCCGATGAGCAGTTCTTC. Translated: CASSQTHPSGGADEQFF.

This clonotype was observed a handful of times. This chain uses TRBV11-2 with TRBJ1-1, with TRBD1 as a possible D gene (5 bases). The CDR3 runs to 11 residues. Germline V gene lookup returns CDR1 SGHAT and CDR2 FQNNGV. V shed 5 bases and J shed 11 bases, with 12 bases lying between them. The CDR3 reads CASSIDRGAFF. DNA for the CDR3: TGTGCCAGCAGCATCGACAGAGGGGCTTTCTTT.

V usage is TRBV20-1 and J usage is TRBJ1-2; D gene unclear. The CDR3 covers 12 residues. The ends were cut back, 8 bases at V and 4 bases at J, with 14 bases in the middle. Germline V gene lookup returns CDR1 DFQATT and CDR2 SNEGSKA (reference sequence). The CDR3 DNA follows: TGCAGTACCCTCCGCCCCCCCTATGGCTACACCTTC. Translated, it gives CSTLRPPYGYTF.

This clonotype was seen a few times. The chain employs TRBV12-3 or TRBV12-4 and TRBJ2-7, with 9 bases matching TRBD1. The CDR3 runs to 14 residues. Trimming took 8 bases from V and 1 from J; bases not matched to a gene: 6. CDR3 nucleotide sequence: TGTGCCAGCCAACAGGGGGCAATGTCCTACGAGCAGTACTTC. This sequence encodes CASQQGAMSYEQYF.

This clonotype was picked up a small number of times. The CDR3 region has the DNA TGTGCCAGCAGCTTAGCGCATCAGCCCCAGCATTTT. Protein product: CASSLAHQPQHF. The rearrangement links TRBV7-2 to TRBJ1-5; unclear D gene. Trimming left V 0 bases short and J 5 bases short, with 2 bases between. The CDR3 totals 12 residues. Germline CDR1 SGHTA, CDR2 FQGNSA.

This chain connects TRBV12-3 or TRBV12-4 to TRBJ2-1, with D uncertain. The CDR3 has 15 amino acids. Trimming took 0 bases from V and 0 from J, leaving 6 bases between them. This CDR3 is CASSLARSSYNEQFF. DNA of the CDR3: TGTGCCAGCAGTTTAGCGAGAAGCTCCTACAATGAGCAGTTCTTC.

The chain recombines TRBV25-1 with TRBJ1-1; 8 bases line up with TRBD1. There are 15 residues in the CDR3. Germline V gene lookup returns CDR1 MGHDK and CDR2 SYGVNS. Losses at the gene ends were 6 bases for V and 1 base for J; bases not matched to a gene: 7. The CDR3 here is CASSPRGRKNTEAFF. As DNA, the CDR3 is TGTGCCAGCAGCCCCAGGGGGCGCAAGAACACTGAAGCTTTCTTT.

This clonotype was observed a handful of times. The genes are TRBV11-3 and TRBJ1-6; D perhaps matches TRBD1 (5 bases). V was pared by 5 bases and J by 0 bases, with 8 bases between. There are 15 residues in the CDR3. Germline V gene data show CDR1 as SGHNT and CDR2 as YENEEA. CDR3 residues: CASSEGTSYNSPLHF. CDR3 nucleotides: TGTGCCAGCAGCGAAGGGACCTCCTATAATTCACCCCTCCACTTT.

The V call is TRBV12-3 or TRBV12-4, the J call TRBJ1-4; no clear D. The CDR3 covers 14 residues. V lost 2 bases to trimming and J lost 6 bases, with 10 bases between them. The CDR3 loop is CASSLTELDEKLFF. DNA of the CDR3: TGTGCCAGCAGTTTAACAGAATTGGATGAAAAACTGTTTTTT.

The chain uses TRBV7-2 and TRBJ1-2; D call uncertain. Trimming stripped 1 base from V and 5 bases from J, with 5 bases between. The CDR3 runs 12 residues. From germline, CDR1 is SGHTA and CDR2 FQGNSA. In DNA, the CDR3 is TGTGCCAGCAGCTTAGACCCTTATGGCTACACCTTC. It yields the protein CASSLDPYGYTF.

The chain joins TRBV20-1 to TRBJ2-1; 8 bases line up with TRBD2. CDR3 length: 14 residues. Germline V gives CDR1 DFQATT, CDR2 SNEGSKA (reference sequence). V was pared by 8 bases and J by 0 bases, with 6 bases of the junction left unmatched. In DNA form, the CDR3 reads TGCAGTCTACTAGCGGCCCTCTCCTACAATGAGCAGTTCTTC. It codes for CSLLAALSYNEQFF.

V is TRBV5-1 and J is TRBJ1-1; TRBD1 might be the D (6 bases). Germline CDR1 reads SGHRS; CDR2 reads YFSETQ. CDR3 length: 14 amino acids. The V end lost 0 bases, the J end lost 2 bases, and 8 bases lay between the germline ends. The CDR3 DNA sequence: TGCGCCAGCAGCTTGGTAGGGACAAACACTGAAGCTTTCTTT. Protein: CASSLVGTNTEAFF.

V gene TRBV9 combines with J gene TRBJ1-1; the match to TRBD1 covers 7 bases. Germline V gives CDR1 SGDLS, CDR2 YYNGEE. The CDR3 is 16 residues long. V lost 4 bases, J lost 3 bases, and 12 bases stayed unmatched. CDR3 protein: CASSPRQGLGDTEAFF. The CDR3 DNA is TGTGCCAGCAGCCCGAGACAGGGACTAGGGGACACTGAAGCTTTCTTT.

The chain combines TRBV6-5 with TRBJ1-5; 7 nucleotides match TRBD1. CDR1 and CDR2 from the germline V gene are MNHEY and SVGAGI. This CDR3 is 15 amino acids long. Unmatched junction bases numbered 3, after V lost 4 bases and J lost 0 bases. The DNA for the CDR3 is TGTGCCAGCAGTTCTACAGGGGATAGCAATCAGCCCCAGCATTTT. This sequence encodes CASSSTGDSNQPQHF.

The chain couples TRBV3-1 to TRBJ1-5; D gene uncertain. CDR1 is LGHDT and CDR2 is YNNKEL in the germline V gene (reference sequence). Trimming removed 5 bases from V and 7 bases from J, with 9 bases in between. The CDR3 has 12 amino acids. The CDR3 DNA sequence: TGTGCCAGCAGCATTGGTGGACAGCCCCAGCATTTT. This codes for CASSIGGQPQHF.

This clonotype was counted a few times. The rearrangement uses TRBV7-9 and TRBJ1-3; D uncertain. Per germline, CDR1 SEHNR and CDR2 FQNEAQ (reference sequence). The V end lost 7 bases, the J end lost 0 bases, and 10 bases lay between the germline ends. The CDR3 has 14 residues. CDR3 protein: CASNYYFSGNTIYF. The CDR3 bases are TGTGCCAGCAATTACTACTTCTCTGGAAACACCATATATTTT. The complete variable domain, with remaining parts taken from reference TRBV7-9 and TRBJ1-3, reads DTGVSQNPRHKITKRGQNVTFRCDPISEHNRLYWYRQTLGQGPEFLTYFQNEAQLEKSRLLSDRFSAERPKGSFSTLEIQRTEQGDSAMYLCASNYYFSGNTIYFGEGSWLTVV.

This chain connects TRBV28 to TRBJ2-3; 8 bases match TRBD1. After removal of 9 bases from V and 4 bases from J, the junction contained 18 bases not matched to a gene. This CDR3 has 17 amino acids. Germline V gene lookup returns CDR1 MDHEN and CDR2 SYDVKM. The CDR3 reads CASDIGQGPLKPDTQYF. The CDR3 DNA reads TGTGCCAGTGATATTGGACAGGGACCGCTAAAGCCAGATACGCAGTATTTT.

This clonotype has only a few counts. The chain links TRBV6-1 to TRBJ1-1; no definite D call. The V gene lost 9 bases and the J gene lost 4 bases, with 12 bases spanning the gap. Germline CDR1 and CDR2: MNHNS and SASEGT. The length of the CDR3 is 12 residues. CDR3 in amino acids: CASLHGSTEAFF. CDR3 DNA sequence: TGTGCCAGTTTACACGGATCCACTGAAGCTTTCTTT.

The rearrangement uses TRBV5-4 and TRBJ2-1, with 9 bases aligning to TRBD2. CDR3 size: 17 residues. Losses at the gene ends were 5 bases for V and 4 bases for J; bases not matched to a gene: 13. Per germline, CDR1 SGHNT and CDR2 YYREEE (reference sequence). CDR3: CASSSGTSLSGYNEQFF. As DNA, the CDR3 is TGTGCCAGCAGTTCCGGGACTAGCTTGAGTGGATACAATGAGCAGTTCTTC. The variable domain in full, completed from reference TRBV5-4 and TRBJ2-1, reads ETGVTQSPTHLIKTRGQQVTLRCSSQSGHNTVSWYQQALGQGPQFIFQYYREEENGRGNFPPRFSGLQFPNYSSELNVNALELDDSALYLCASSSGTSLSGYNEQFFGPGTRLTVL.

This clonotype has just a few counts. The chain carries TRBV12-3 or TRBV12-4 and TRBJ1-6; D gene unclear. The CDR3 sequence is 16 residues long. The V and J ends lost 5 bases and 4 bases respectively, with 15 bases between them. CDR3 sequence reads: CASSTSLGSYNSPLHF. The CDR3 DNA is TGTGCCAGCAGTACGAGCCTTGGATCTTATAATTCACCCCTCCACTTT.

The V and J genes are TRBV2 and TRBJ1-5; perhaps TRBD1 as D (5 bases). Per germline, CDR1 SNHLY and CDR2 FYNNEI. V was pared by 8 bases and J by 11 bases, with 13 bases between. The CDR3 is 11 amino acids. The CDR3 DNA reads as TGTGCCAGCTCAGGGCCCAGGACCCAGCATTTT. Translated, it gives CASSGPRTQHF.